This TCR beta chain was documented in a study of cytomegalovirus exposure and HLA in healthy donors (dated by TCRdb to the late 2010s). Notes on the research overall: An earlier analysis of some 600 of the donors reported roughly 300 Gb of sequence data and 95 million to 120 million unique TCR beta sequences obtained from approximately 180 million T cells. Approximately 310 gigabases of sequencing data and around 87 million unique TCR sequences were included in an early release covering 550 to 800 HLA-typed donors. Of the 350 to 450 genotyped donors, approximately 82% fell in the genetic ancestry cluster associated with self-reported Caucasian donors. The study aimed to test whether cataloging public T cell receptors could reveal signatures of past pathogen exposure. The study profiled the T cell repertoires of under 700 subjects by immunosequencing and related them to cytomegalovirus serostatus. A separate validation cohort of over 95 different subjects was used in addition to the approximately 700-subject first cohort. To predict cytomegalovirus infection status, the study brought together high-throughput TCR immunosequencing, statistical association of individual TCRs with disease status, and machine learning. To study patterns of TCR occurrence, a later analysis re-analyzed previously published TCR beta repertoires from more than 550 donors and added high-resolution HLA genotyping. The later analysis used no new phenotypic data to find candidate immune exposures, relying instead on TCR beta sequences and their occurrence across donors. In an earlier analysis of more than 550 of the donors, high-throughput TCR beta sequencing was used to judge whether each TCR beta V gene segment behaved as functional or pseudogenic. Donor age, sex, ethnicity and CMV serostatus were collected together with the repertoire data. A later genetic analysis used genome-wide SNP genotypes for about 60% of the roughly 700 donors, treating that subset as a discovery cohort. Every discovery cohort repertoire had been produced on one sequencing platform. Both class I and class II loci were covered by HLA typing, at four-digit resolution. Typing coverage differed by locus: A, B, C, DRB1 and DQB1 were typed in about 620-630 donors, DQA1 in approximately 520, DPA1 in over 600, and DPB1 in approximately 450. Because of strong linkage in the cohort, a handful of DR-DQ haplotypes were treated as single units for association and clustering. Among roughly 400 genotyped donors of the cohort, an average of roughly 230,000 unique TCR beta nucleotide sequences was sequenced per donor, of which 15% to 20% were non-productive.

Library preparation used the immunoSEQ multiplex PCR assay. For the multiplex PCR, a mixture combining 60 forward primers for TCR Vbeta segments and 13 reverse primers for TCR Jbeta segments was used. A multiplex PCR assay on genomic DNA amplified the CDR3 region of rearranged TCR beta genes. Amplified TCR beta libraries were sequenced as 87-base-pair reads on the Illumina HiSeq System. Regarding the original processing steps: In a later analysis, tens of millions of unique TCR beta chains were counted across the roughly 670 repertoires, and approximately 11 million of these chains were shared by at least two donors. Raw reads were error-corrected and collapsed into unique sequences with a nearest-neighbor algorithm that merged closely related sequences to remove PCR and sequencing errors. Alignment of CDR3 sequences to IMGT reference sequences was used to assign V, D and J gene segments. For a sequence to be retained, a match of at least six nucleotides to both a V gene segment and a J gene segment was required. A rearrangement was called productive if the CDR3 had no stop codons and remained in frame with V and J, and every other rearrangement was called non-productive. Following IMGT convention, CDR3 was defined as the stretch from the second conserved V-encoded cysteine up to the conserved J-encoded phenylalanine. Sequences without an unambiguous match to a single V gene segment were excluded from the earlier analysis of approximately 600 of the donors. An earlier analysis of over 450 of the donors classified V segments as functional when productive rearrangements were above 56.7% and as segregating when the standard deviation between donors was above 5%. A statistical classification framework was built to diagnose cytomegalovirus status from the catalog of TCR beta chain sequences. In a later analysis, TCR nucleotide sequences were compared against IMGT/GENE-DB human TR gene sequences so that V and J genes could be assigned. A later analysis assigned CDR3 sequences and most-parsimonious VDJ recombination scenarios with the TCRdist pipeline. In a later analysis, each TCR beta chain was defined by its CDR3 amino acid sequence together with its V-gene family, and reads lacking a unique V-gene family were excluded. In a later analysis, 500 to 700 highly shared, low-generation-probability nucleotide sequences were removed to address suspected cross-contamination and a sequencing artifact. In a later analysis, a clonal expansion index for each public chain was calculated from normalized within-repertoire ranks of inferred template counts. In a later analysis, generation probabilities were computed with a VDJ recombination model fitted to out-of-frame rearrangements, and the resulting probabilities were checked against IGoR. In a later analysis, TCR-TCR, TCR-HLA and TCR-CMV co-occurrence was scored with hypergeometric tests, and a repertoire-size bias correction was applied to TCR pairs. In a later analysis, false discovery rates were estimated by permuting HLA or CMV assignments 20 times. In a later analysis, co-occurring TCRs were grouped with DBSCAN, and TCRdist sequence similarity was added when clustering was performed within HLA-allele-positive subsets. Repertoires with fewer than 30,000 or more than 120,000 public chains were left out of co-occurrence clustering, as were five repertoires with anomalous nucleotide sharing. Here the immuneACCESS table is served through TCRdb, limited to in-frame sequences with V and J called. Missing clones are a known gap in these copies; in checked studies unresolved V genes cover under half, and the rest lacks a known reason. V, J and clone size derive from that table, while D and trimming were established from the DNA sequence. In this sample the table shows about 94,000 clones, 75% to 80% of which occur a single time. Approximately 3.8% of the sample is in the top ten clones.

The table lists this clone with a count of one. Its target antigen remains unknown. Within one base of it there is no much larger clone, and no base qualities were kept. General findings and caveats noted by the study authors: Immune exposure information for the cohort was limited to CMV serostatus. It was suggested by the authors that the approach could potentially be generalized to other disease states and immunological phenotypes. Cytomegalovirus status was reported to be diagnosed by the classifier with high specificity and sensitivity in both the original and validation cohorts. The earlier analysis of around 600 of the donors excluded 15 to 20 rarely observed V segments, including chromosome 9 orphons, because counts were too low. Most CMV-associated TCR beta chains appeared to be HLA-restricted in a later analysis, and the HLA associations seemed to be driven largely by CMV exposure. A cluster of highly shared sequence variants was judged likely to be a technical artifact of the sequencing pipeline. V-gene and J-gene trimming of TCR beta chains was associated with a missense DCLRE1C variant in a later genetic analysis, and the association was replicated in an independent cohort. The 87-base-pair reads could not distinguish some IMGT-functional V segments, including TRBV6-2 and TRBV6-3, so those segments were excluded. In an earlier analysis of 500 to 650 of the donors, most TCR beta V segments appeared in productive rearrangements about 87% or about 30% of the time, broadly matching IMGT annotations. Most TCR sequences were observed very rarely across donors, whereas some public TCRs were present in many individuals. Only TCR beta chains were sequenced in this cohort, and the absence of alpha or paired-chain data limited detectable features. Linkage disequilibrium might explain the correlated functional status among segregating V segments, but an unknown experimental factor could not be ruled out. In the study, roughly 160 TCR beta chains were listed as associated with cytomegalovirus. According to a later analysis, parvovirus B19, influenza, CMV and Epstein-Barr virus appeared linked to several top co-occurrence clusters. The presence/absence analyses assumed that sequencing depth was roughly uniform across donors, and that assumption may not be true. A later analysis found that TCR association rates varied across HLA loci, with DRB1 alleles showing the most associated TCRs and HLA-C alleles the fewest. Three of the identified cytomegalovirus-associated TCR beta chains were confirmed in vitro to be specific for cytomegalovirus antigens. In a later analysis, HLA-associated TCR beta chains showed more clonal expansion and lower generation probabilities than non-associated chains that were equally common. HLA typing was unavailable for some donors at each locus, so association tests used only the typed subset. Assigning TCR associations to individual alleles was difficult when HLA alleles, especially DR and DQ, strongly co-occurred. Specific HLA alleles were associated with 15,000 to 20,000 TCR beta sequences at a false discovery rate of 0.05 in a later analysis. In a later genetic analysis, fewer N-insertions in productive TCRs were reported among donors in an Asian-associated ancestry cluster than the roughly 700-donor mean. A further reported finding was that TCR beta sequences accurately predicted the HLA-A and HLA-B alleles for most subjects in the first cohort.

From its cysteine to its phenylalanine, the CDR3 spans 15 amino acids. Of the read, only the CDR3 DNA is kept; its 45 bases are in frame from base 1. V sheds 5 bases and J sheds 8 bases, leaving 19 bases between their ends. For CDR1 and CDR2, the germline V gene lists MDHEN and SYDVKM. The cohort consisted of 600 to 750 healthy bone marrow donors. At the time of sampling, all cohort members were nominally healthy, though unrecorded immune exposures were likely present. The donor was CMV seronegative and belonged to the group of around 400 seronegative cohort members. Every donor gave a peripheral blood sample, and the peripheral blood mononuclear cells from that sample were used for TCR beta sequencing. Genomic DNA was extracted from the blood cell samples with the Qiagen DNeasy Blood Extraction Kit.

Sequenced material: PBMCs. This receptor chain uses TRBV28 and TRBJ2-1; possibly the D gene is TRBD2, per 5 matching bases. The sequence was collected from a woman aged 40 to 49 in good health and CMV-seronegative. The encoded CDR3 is CASSPSSWGWDEQFF. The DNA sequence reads TGTGCCAGCAGTCCCTCTAGCTGGGGTTGGGATGAGCAGTTCTTC.